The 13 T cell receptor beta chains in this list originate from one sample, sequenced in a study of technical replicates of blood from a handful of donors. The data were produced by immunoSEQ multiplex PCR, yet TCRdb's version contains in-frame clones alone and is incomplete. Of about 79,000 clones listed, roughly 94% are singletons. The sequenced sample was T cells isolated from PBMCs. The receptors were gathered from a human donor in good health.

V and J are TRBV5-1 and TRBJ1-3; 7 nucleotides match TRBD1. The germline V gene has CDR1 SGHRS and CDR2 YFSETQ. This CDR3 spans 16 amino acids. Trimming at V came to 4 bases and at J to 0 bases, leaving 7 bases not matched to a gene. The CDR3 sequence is CASSHLGQTSGNTIYF. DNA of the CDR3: TGCGCCAGCAGCCACCTGGGACAGACCTCTGGAAACACCATATATTTT.

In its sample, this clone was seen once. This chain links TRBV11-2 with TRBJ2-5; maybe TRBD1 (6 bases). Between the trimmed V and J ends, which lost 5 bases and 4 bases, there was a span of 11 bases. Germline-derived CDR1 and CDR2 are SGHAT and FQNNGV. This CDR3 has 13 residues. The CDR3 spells CASSVQGRETQYF. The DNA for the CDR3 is TGTGCCAGCAGCGTACAGGGACGAGAGACCCAGTACTTC.

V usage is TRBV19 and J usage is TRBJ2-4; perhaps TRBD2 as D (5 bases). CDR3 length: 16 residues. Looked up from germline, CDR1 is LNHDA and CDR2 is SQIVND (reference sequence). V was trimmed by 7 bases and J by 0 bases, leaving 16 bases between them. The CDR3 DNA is TGTGCCAGTAAGGCCCGGGAAGCACTAGCCAAAAACATTCAGTACTTC. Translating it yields CASKAREALAKNIQYF.

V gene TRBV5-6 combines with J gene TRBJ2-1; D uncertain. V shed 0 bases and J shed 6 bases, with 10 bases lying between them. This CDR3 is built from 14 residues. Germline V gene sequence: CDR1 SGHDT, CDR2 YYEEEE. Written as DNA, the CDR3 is TGTGCCAGCAGCTTGGATACTAAAATCAATGAGCAGTTCTTC. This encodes CASSLDTKINEQFF.

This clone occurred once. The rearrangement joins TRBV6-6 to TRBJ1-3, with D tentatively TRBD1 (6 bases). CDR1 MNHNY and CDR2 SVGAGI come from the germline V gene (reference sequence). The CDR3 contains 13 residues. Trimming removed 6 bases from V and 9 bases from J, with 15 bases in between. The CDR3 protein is CASRQGSVRTIYF. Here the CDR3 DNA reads TGTGCCAGCAGACAGGGTTCGGTCCGCACCATATATTTT.

Here the CDR3 reads CAWRRELTDTQYF. For the CDR3, the DNA is TGTGCCTGGAGGCGGGAGCTCACAGATACGCAGTATTTT. The chain recombines TRBV30 with TRBJ2-3; TRBD2 agrees at 7 bases. This CDR3 contains 13 residues. Germline loops: CDR1 GTSNPN, CDR2 SVGIG (reference sequence). V dropped 3 bases and J dropped 2; count of bases not matched to a gene: 2.

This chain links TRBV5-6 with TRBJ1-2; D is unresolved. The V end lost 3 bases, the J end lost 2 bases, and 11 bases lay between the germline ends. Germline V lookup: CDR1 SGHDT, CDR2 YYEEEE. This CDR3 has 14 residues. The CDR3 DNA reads TGTGCCAGCAGCTCGACTCAGCTCAACTATGGCTACACCTTC. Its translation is CASSSTQLNYGYTF. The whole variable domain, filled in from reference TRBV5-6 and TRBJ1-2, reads DAGVTQSPTHLIKTRGQQVTLRCSPKSGHDTVSWYQQALGQGPQFIFQYYEEEERQRGNFPDRFSGHQFPNYSSELNVNALLLGDSALYLCASSSTQLNYGYTFGSGTRLTVV.

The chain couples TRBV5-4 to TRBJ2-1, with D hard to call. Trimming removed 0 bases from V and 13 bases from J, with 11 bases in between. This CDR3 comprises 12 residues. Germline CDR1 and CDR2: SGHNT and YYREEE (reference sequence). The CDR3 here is CASSLVESAQFF. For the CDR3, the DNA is TGTGCCAGCAGCTTGGTAGAGAGCGCCCAGTTCTTC.

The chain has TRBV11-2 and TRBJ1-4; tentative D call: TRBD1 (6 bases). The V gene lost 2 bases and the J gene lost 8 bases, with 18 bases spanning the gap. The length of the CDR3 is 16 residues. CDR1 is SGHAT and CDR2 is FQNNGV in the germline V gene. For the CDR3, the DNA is TGTGCCAGCAGCTTACGGTTTTCAGGGGTGTTGGAAAAACTGTTTTTT. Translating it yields CASSLRFSGVLEKLFF. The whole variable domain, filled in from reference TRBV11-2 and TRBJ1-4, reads EAGVAQSPRYKIIEKRQSVAFWCNPISGHATLYWYQQILGQGPKLLIQFQNNGVVDDSQLPKDRFSAERLKGVDSTLKIQPAKLEDSAVYLCASSLRFSGVLEKLFFGSGTQLSVL.

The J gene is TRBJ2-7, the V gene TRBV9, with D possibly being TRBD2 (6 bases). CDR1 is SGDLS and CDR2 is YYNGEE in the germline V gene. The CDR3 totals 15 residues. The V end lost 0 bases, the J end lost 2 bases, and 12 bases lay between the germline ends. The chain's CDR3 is CASSVAGDSAYEQYF. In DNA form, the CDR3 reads TGTGCCAGCAGCGTAGCTGGGGACTCCGCCTACGAGCAGTACTTC. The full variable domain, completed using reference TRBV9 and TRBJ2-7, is DSGVTQTPKHLITATGQRVTLRCSPRSGDLSVYWYQQSLDQGLQFLIQYYNGEERAKGNILERFSAQQFPDLHSELNLSSLELGDSALYFCASSVAGDSAYEQYFGPGTRLTVT.

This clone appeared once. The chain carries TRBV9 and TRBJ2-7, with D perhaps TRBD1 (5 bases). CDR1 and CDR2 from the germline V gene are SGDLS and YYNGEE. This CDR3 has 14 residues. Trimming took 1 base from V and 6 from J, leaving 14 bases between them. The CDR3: CASSVSPTGSEQYF. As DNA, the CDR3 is TGTGCCAGCAGCGTAAGCCCCACAGGATCCGAGCAGTACTTC.

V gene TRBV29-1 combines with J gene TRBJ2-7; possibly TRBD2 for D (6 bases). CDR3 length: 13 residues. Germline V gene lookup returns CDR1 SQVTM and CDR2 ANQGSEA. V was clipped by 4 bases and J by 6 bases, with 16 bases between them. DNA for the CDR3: TGCAGCGTTGGGGAGGTCCGGGCGTCCGAGCAGTACTTC. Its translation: CSVGEVRASEQYF.

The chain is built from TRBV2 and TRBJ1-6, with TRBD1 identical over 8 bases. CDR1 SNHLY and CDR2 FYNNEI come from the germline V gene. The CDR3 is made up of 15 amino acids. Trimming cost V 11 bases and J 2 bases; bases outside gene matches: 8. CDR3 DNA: TGTGCCCGCCGGAGGGGACAGGCCTATAATTCACCCCTCCACTTT. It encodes CARRRGQAYNSPLHF.